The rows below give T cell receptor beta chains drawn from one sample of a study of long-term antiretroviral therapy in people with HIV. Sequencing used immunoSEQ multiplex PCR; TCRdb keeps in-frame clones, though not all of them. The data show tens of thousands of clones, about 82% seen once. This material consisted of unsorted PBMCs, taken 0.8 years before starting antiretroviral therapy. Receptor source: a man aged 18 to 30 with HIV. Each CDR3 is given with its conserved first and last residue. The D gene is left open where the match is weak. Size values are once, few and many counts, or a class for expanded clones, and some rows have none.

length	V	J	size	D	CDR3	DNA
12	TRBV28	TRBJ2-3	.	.	CASSEQADTQYF	TGTGCCAGCAGTGAACAAGCAGATACGCAGTATTTT
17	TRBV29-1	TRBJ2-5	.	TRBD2	CSVGPLGLAGGQETQYF	TGCAGCGTTGGGCCCTTGGGGCTAGCGGGGGGCCAAGAGACCCAGTACTTC
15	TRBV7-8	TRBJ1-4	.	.	CASSVQVATNEKLFF	TGTGCCAGCAGCGTCCAAGTTGCAACTAATGAAAAACTGTTTTTT
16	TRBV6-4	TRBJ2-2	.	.	CASSDSPSGNTGELFF	TGTGCCAGCAGTGACTCTCCGAGCGGAAATACCGGGGAGCTGTTTTTT
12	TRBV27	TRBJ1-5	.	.	CAASHPNQPQHF	TGTGCCGCGTCACATCCCAATCAGCCCCAGCATTTT
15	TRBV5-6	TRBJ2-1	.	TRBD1	CASSSGTGVRDEQFF	TGTGCCAGCAGCTCCGGGACAGGGGTTCGTGATGAGCAGTTCTTC
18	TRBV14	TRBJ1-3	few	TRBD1	CASSQASMGQVAGNTIYF	TGTGCCAGCAGCCAAGCATCTATGGGACAGGTAGCTGGAAACACCATATATTTT
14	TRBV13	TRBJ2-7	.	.	CASSLAAGMYEQYF	TGTGCCAGCAGCTTAGCGGCAGGGATGTACGAGCAGTACTTC
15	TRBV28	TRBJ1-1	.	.	CASSPPGPMNTEAFF	TGTGCCAGCAGTCCTCCGGGCCCCATGAACACTGAAGCTTTCTTT
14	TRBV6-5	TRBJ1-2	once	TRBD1	CASSRQGVNYGYTF	TGTGCCAGCAGCCGACAGGGTGTGAACTATGGCTACACCTTC
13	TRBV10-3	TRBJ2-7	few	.	CAISEPSYYEQYF	TGTGCCATCAGTGAGCCTTCTTACTACGAGCAGTACTTC
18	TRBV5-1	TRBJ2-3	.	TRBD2	CASSLGLTTSGSTDTQYF	TGCGCCAGCAGCTTGGGCCTGACGACTAGCGGGAGCACAGATACGCAGTATTTT
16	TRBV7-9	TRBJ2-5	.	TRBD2	CASSLSTSGGQETQYF	TGTGCCAGCAGCTTATCGACTAGCGGGGGTCAAGAGACCCAGTACTTC
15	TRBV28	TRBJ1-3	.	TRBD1	CASSGTAKSGNTIYF	TGTGCCAGCAGTGGGACAGCCAAATCTGGAAACACCATATATTTT
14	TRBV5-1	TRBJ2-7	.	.	CASSPPGGAYEQYF	TGCGCCAGCAGTCCTCCCGGGGGTGCCTACGAGCAGTACTTC
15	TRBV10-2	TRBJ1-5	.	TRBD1	CASSQDRGLGQPQHF	TGCGCCAGCAGTCAAGACAGGGGGCTCGGTCAGCCCCAGCATTTT
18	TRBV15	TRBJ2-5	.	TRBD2	CATSTQRASGRARETQYF	TGTGCCACCAGCACCCAAAGGGCTAGCGGGAGGGCCAGGGAGACCCAGTACTTC
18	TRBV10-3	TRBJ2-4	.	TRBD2	CAISDPGLAGVAKNIQYF	TGTGCCATCAGTGATCCGGGGCTAGCGGGCGTAGCCAAAAACATTCAGTACTTC
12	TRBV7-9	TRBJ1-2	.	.	CASSYDSGGYTF	TGTGCCAGCAGCTACGACAGCGGCGGCTACACCTTC
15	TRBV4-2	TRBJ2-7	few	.	CASSQVGRRGHEQYF	TGTGCCAGCAGCCAAGTCGGCAGACGGGGACACGAGCAGTACTTC
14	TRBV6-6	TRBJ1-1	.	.	CASSPSTGNTEAFF	TGTGCCAGCAGTCCATCGACAGGGAACACTGAAGCTTTCTTT
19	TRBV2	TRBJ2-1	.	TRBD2	CASLIWTSGRKNSYNEQFF	TGTGCCAGCCTGATATGGACTAGCGGGAGGAAAAACTCCTACAATGAGCAGTTCTTC
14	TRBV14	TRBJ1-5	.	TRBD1	CASSRQGGNQPQHF	TGTGCCAGCAGTCGACAGGGGGGCAATCAGCCCCAGCATTTT
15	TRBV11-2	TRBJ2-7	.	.	CASRAPGRQSYEQYF	TGTGCCAGCAGGGCACCGGGACGACAATCCTACGAGCAGTACTTC
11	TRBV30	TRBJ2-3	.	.	CAWSGLTTQYF	TGTGCCTGGAGTGGGCTTACTACGCAGTATTTT
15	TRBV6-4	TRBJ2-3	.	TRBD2	CASSPAGGSTDTQYF	TGTGCCAGCAGTCCAGCGGGGGGGAGCACAGATACGCAGTATTTT
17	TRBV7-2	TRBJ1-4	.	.	CASSLEPTDRSNEKLFF	TGTGCCAGCAGCTTAGAACCGACCGACAGAAGTAATGAAAAACTGTTTTTT
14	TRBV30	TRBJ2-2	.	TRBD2	CAWSRGGRTGELFF	TGTGCCTGGAGTCGGGGGGGTCGGACCGGGGAGCTGTTTTTT
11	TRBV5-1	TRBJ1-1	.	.	CASSRGTEAFF	TGCGCCAGCAGCCGTGGCACTGAAGCTTTCTTT
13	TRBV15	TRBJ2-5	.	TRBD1	CATSGGQRETQYF	TGTGCCACCAGCGGGGGACAGCGGGAGACCCAGTACTTC
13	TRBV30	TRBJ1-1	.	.	CAWSAQENTEAFF	TGTGCCTGGAGTGCTCAGGAGAACACTGAAGCTTTCTTT
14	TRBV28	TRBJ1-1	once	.	CASSLSGTNTEAFF	TGTGCCAGCAGTTTATCAGGGACCAACACTGAAGCTTTCTTT
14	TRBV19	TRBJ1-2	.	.	CASSGLAGPDGYTF	TGTGCCAGTAGCGGACTCGCGGGGCCAGATGGCTACACCTTC
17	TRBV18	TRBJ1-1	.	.	CASSPPAGQTLNTEAFF	TGTGCCAGCTCACCACCAGCCGGACAGACCTTGAACACCGAAGCTTTCTTT
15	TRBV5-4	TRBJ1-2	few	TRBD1	CASSFAGTANYGYTF	TGTGCCAGCAGCTTCGCAGGGACAGCCAACTATGGCTACACCTTC
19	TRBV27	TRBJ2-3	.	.	CASSPPSYHRGRSTDTQYF	TGTGCCAGCAGTCCACCTAGTTACCACCGGGGGCGAAGCACAGATACGCAGTATTTT
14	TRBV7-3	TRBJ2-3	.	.	CASSQGTVTDTQYF	TGTGCCAGCAGCCAAGGGACGGTCACAGATACGCAGTATTTT
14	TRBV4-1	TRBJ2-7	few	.	CASSYYRERDEQYF	TGCGCCAGCAGCTATTACAGGGAACGGGACGAGCAGTACTTC
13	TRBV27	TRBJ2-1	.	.	CASARSSYNEQFF	TGTGCCAGCGCGCGGAGCTCCTACAATGAGCAGTTCTTC
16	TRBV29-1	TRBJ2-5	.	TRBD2	CSVDRTSGRAGETQYF	TGCAGCGTTGATAGGACTAGCGGGAGGGCCGGGGAGACCCAGTACTTC
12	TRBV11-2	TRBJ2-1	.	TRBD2	CASSELAYKQFF	TGTGCCAGCAGCGAACTAGCGTATAAGCAGTTCTTC
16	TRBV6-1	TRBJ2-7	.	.	CASSDRGGPLGYEQYF	TGTGCCAGCAGTGATAGGGGGGGCCCCTTGGGGTACGAGCAGTACTTC
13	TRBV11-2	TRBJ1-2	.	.	CASSTWSSPRYTF	TGTGCCAGCAGCACTTGGTCAAGTCCGCGCTACACCTTC
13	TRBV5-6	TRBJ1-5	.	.	CASSSNSGQPQHF	TGTGCCAGCAGCTCAAACAGCGGGCAGCCCCAGCATTTT
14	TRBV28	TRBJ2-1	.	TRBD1	CASSSPDRDNEQFF	TGTGCCAGCAGTTCGCCGGACAGGGACAATGAGCAGTTCTTC
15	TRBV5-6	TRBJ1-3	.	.	CASSFGGRAGNTIYF	TGTGCCAGCAGCTTCGGAGGCAGGGCGGGAAACACCATATATTTT
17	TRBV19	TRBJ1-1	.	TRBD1	CASSRTPGQGKDTEAFF	TGTGCCAGTAGTAGAACTCCGGGACAGGGTAAGGACACTGAAGCTTTCTTT
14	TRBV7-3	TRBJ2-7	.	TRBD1	CASSSGTGAYEQYF	TGTGCCAGCAGCTCGGGGACAGGGGCCTACGAGCAGTACTTC
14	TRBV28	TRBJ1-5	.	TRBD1	CASSPGQGHQPQHF	TGTGCCAGCAGTCCCGGACAGGGGCATCAGCCCCAGCATTTT
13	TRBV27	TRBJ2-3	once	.	CASSRDSTDTQYF	TGTGCCAGCAGTCGAGACAGCACAGATACGCAGTATTTT
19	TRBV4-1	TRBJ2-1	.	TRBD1	CASSLQPQGVLPSYNEQFF	TGCGCCAGCAGCCTACAACCCCAGGGGGTCCTACCCTCCTACAATGAGCAGTTCTTC
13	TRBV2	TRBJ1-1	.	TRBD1	CASRRIQGTEAFF	TGTGCCAGCCGAAGGATACAGGGGACTGAAGCTTTCTTT
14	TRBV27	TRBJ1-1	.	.	CASSLSQGSTEAFF	TGTGCCAGCAGTTTATCTCAGGGGAGCACTGAAGCTTTCTTT
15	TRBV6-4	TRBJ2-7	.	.	CASRRVGDSTYEQYF	TGTGCCAGCAGGCGGGTTGGCGACTCCACCTACGAGCAGTACTTC
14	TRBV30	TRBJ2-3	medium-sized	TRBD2	CAWSRLAGDDTQYF	TGTGCCTGGAGTCGACTAGCGGGAGACGATACGCAGTATTTT